What follows are 29 T cell receptor beta chains derived from one specimen sequenced in a study of spatial heterogeneity in lung cancer. A single record per CDR3 protein comes from TCRdb applying MiXCR to the 5' RACE reads. This sample carries about 23,000 distinct CDR3 sequences, about 4.7% of them seen once, and the ten largest clones take 4% to 6.5%. Documented time point: sample taken at primary tumor resection. The sequenced sample was PBMCs, obtained at surgery. These receptors came from a male donor with early-stage non-small cell lung cancer.

This clonotype has at least ten counts. This chain uses TRBV7-9 with TRBJ2-7, with D tentatively TRBD1 or TRBD2 (5 bases each). The CDR3 loop spans 12 amino acids. Trimming left V 2 bases short and J 4 bases short, with 6 bases between. The germline V gene has CDR1 SEHNR and CDR2 FQNEAQ (reference sequence). DNA of the CDR3: TGTGCCAGCAGCTTATGGGGGTACGAGCAGTACTTC. Its translation: CASSLWGYEQYF.

The V and J genes are TRBV6-5 and TRBJ2-7, with TRBD2 matching over 11 bases. The CDR3 is 16 amino acids. In germline, CDR1 is MNHEY, CDR2 SVGAGI. Trimming removed 8 bases from V and 0 bases from J; junction bases left unmatched: 9. This CDR3 reads CASGKLAGGPSYEQYF. CDR3 DNA: TGTGCCAGCGGGAAATTAGCGGGGGGGCCCTCCTACGAGCAGTACTTC.

This sequence joins TRBV7-3 and TRBJ2-3, with TRBD1 as a possible D gene (6 bases). The length of the CDR3 is 15 residues. V was clipped by 2 bases and J by 5 bases, with 14 bases between them. Germline V gene data show CDR1 as SGHTA and CDR2 as FQGTGA. The CDR3 DNA reads TGTGCCAGCAGCTTAGGTCAGGAGGACAGAGATACGCAGTATTTT. Amino acid sequence: CASSLGQEDRDTQYF.

This clonotype was detected many times. The chain combines TRBV12-3 or TRBV12-4 with TRBJ2-3; D unclear. Trimming took off 3 bases at V and 4 bases at J, with 8 bases between the two ends. The length of the CDR3 is 13 residues. The DNA of the CDR3 is TGTGCCAGCAGTTTCATGGGGTCAGATACGCAGTATTTT. Its protein is CASSFMGSDTQYF.

This clonotype was counted at least ten times. The V and J genes are TRBV24-1 and TRBJ1-5, with D perhaps TRBD1 (6 bases). V lost 4 bases and J 6 bases, leaving 18 bases between the germline ends. This CDR3 contains 16 residues. The germline gives CDR1 KGHDR, CDR2 SFDVKD. Here the CDR3 reads CATSDPSTGASQPQHF. The CDR3 DNA is TGTGCCACCAGTGACCCCAGTACGGGGGCTAGTCAGCCCCAGCATTTT.

This clonotype was recorded at least ten times. The V and J genes are TRBV6-2 or TRBV6-3 and TRBJ1-5, with D possibly being TRBD1 (5 bases). Germline values: CDR1 MNHEY, CDR2 SVGEGT. V was clipped by 0 bases and J by 7 bases, with 16 bases between them. The CDR3 is made up of 16 amino acids. CDR3 in DNA: TGTGCCAGCAGTTACTCGATTCGCGCAGGGATACAGCCCCAGCATTTT. It encodes CASSYSIRAGIQPQHF.

This clonotype showed up many times. The CDR3, as DNA: TGCAGTGCCAGGGGAAAGGATTCGTGGCATACTTCCTACAATGAGCAGTTCTTC. Its translation is CSARGKDSWHTSYNEQFF. The chain recombines TRBV20-1 with TRBJ2-1; D might be TRBD1 (6 bases). The germline V gene encodes CDR1 DFQATT and CDR2 SNEGSKA (reference sequence). CDR3 size: 18 residues. V was shortened by 6 bases and J by 1 base, with 25 bases between the two germline ends.

Relative to its sample, this clonotype is medium-sized. The rearrangement links TRBV20-1 to TRBJ2-3; 13 nucleotides match TRBD2. Germline V gives CDR1 DFQATT, CDR2 SNEGSKA (reference sequence). CDR3 size: 14 residues. V was clipped by 3 bases and J by 3 bases; unmatched bases: 0. This CDR3 reads CSARTSGRTDTQYF. The CDR3 DNA follows: TGCAGTGCTAGGACTAGCGGGAGGACAGATACGCAGTATTTT.

This clonotype came up many times. V gene TRBV7-6 combines with J gene TRBJ2-3; TRBD2 agrees at 9 bases. CDR1 is SGHVS, CDR2 FNYEAQ, per germline. After removal of 7 bases from V and 1 base from J, the junction contained 12 bases not matched to a gene. This CDR3 is 17 amino acids long. The CDR3 region is CASTPQAAGGRTDTQYF. The CDR3 DNA follows: TGTGCCAGCACCCCGCAGGCAGCGGGAGGACGCACAGATACGCAGTATTTT.

This rearrangement joins TRBV10-3 to TRBJ2-3, with D tentatively TRBD1 (7 bases). The V gene lost 3 bases and the J gene lost 5 bases, with 18 bases spanning the gap. The CDR3 is 16 residues long. The V gene's germline CDR1 is ENHRY and CDR2 SYGVKD. CDR3 in DNA: TGTGCCATCAGTGACCCCCAGGGGGGAGCCGTAGATACGCAGTATTTT. Protein sequence: CAISDPQGGAVDTQYF.

In this sample, this clonotype turned up many times. The chain has TRBV20-1 and TRBJ2-5; D is perhaps TRBD1 (6 bases). The CDR3 extends over 13 amino acids. CDR1 is DFQATT and CDR2 is SNEGSKA in the germline V gene (reference sequence). V was shortened by 5 bases and J by 1 base, with 11 bases between the two germline ends. CDR3 nucleotides: TGCAGTGCTCGCGGACAGTTCCAAGAGACCCAGTACTTC. It is translated as CSARGQFQETQYF.

In its sample, this clonotype was seen many times. The chain employs TRBV5-5 and TRBJ1-1; 11 nucleotides match TRBD1. Looked up from germline, CDR1 is SGHKS and CDR2 is YYEKEE (reference sequence). The CDR3 length is 13 residues. V was pared by 4 bases and J by 7 bases, with 3 bases of the junction left unmatched. The CDR3 DNA reads as TGTGCCAGCAGCCGGGACAGGGGGTTTGAAGCTTTCTTT. This encodes CASSRDRGFEAFF.

This clonotype was seen at least ten times. This chain uses TRBV12-3 or TRBV12-4 with TRBJ1-3; D gene ambiguous. CDR3 length: 12 amino acids. Trimming took off 3 bases at V and 2 bases at J, with 2 bases between the two ends. CDR3 amino acids: CASSFAGNTIYF. In nucleotides, the CDR3 is TGTGCCAGCAGTTTTGCTGGAAACACCATATATTTT.

This rearrangement joins TRBV29-1 to TRBJ1-3; 9 nucleotides agree with TRBD1. The CDR3 has 15 residues. Germline V gene sequence: CDR1 SQVTM, CDR2 ANQGSEA. Unmatched junction bases numbered 9, after V lost 6 bases and J lost 3 bases. CDR3 region: CSVSRTGVYGNTIYF. The CDR3 nucleotides read TGCAGCGTGTCACGGACAGGGGTATATGGAAACACCATATATTTT.

This clonotype was found many times. The gene calls are TRBV11-2 and TRBJ1-3; D uncertain. CDR3 size: 14 residues. Germline V gene sequence: CDR1 SGHAT, CDR2 FQNNGV. V lost 1 base to trimming and J lost 4 bases, with 8 bases between them. The DNA of the CDR3 is TGTGCCAGCAGCTTAGTTCGATCGGGAAACACCATATATTTT. Encoded protein: CASSLVRSGNTIYF.

The rearrangement joins TRBV5-1 to TRBJ2-3; D is possibly TRBD1 (6 bases). The germline gives CDR1 SGHRS, CDR2 YFSETQ. This CDR3 has 14 residues. Trimming stripped 1 base from V and 4 bases from J, with 10 bases between. This CDR3 reads CASSLWQGSDTQYF. The CDR3, as DNA: TGCGCCAGCAGCTTGTGGCAGGGGTCAGATACGCAGTATTTT.

This clonotype was counted many times. The gene calls are TRBV28 and TRBJ2-1; the match to TRBD2 covers 13 bases. Germline loops: CDR1 MDHEN, CDR2 SYDVKM. V lost 5 bases and J lost 7; bases outside the gene matches: 14. The CDR3 covers 18 residues. The CDR3 region has the DNA TGTGCCAGCAGTGCCGGGACTAGCGGGGTGGGGAGACGGAATGAGCAGTTCTTC. This codes for CASSAGTSGVGRRNEQFF.

This clonotype was detected many times. This rearrangement joins TRBV7-9 to TRBJ1-4, with 7 bases fitting TRBD1. After removal of 3 bases from V and 0 bases from J, the junction contained 7 bases not matched to a gene. The CDR3 length is 17 residues. Germline values: CDR1 SEHNR, CDR2 FQNEAQ (reference sequence). The CDR3 bases are TGTGCCAGCAGCTTTAGGGGGCCCTTCGCAACTAATGAAAAACTGTTTTTT. It yields the protein CASSFRGPFATNEKLFF.

This clonotype was seen a handful of times. Just one base apart from a much larger clone, this may be a read error. The V call is TRBV4-1, the J call TRBJ1-4; perhaps TRBD1 as D (5 bases). The V gene's germline CDR1 is MGHRA and CDR2 YSYEKL. This CDR3 comprises 15 residues. In DNA, the CDR3 is TGCGCCTGCAGCCGAGACAGTTTTTATGGGGAAAAACTGTTTTTT. It yields the protein CACSRDSFYGEKLFF.

This clonotype was seen many times. The genes are TRBV19 and TRBJ2-2, with D perhaps matching TRBD1 (5 bases). The CDR3 loop spans 14 amino acids. Germline assignment: CDR1 LNHDA and CDR2 SQIVND (reference sequence). Trimming took 6 bases from V and 5 from J, leaving 13 bases between them. The CDR3 sequence: CASSQGLGTGELFF. In nucleotides, the CDR3 is TGTGCCAGTAGCCAGGGCTTAGGGACCGGGGAGCTGTTTTTT.

This clonotype was seen many times. The chain employs TRBV27 and TRBJ2-3; the D gene is possibly TRBD2 (6 bases). V lost 4 bases to trimming and J lost 5 bases, with 16 bases between them. The CDR3 loop spans 15 amino acids. From germline, CDR1 is MNHEY and CDR2 SMNVEV (reference sequence). CDR3 DNA sequence: TGTGCCAGCAGTTCCACCAATTGGGGGGAAGATACGCAGTATTTT. This gives the protein CASSSTNWGEDTQYF.

This clonotype was recorded many times. V is TRBV19 and J is TRBJ2-7, with a weak D call TRBD1 (6 bases). Germline V gene lookup returns CDR1 LNHDA and CDR2 SQIVND (reference sequence). The V gene lost 7 bases and the J gene lost 1 base, with 11 bases spanning the gap. The CDR3 sequence is 13 residues long. CDR3 sequence reads: CASKDSRSYEQYF. CDR3 in DNA: TGTGCCAGTAAGGACAGCCGATCCTACGAGCAGTACTTC.

In this sample, this clonotype turned up many times. The J gene is TRBJ1-5, the V gene TRBV20-1; 9 bases are shared with TRBD1. V gave up 6 bases and J gave up 6 bases; unmatched junction bases: 9. Germline CDR1 reads DFQATT; CDR2 reads SNEGSKA (reference sequence). This CDR3 has 14 residues. DNA of the CDR3: TGCAGTGCACCTCCGGGACAGGGAGGTCAGCCCCAGCATTTT. Protein sequence: CSAPPGQGGQPQHF.

This clonotype was seen at least ten times. No DNA is shown, since the ends of the CDR3 on it are uncertain; the CDR3 is the one TCRdb lists. The chain uses TRBV30 and TRBJ2-7; the table calls TRBD1, which could not be checked here. The CDR3 sequence runs 13 residues, both termini included. Germline V gene sequence: CDR1 GTSNPN, CDR2 SVGIG (reference sequence). CDR3 residues: CAFGEGVSYEQYF.

The sample holds many counts of this clonotype. This chain links TRBV7-2 with TRBJ2-5; 7 bases align to TRBD2. CDR3 length equals 13 residues. Germline CDR1 reads SGHTA; CDR2 reads FQGNSA. The ends lost 3 bases at V and 3 bases at J; junction bases unmatched: 1. CDR3 residues: CASSFGLEETQYF. In nucleotides, the CDR3 is TGTGCCAGCAGCTTCGGACTAGAAGAGACCCAGTACTTC.

This clonotype is medium-sized within its sample. The chain combines TRBV19 with TRBJ2-3; the match to TRBD1 covers 7 bases. This CDR3 is 15 amino acids long. V lost 6 bases, J lost 2 bases, and 8 bases stayed unmatched. The V gene's germline CDR1 is LNHDA and CDR2 SQIVND (reference sequence). CDR3 DNA sequence: TGTGCCAGTAGCCGTAGGGACAGACCCACAGATACGCAGTATTTT. It codes for CASSRRDRPTDTQYF.

This clonotype was picked up many times. CDR3: CASRGTGLTQYF. The CDR3 DNA follows: TGTGCCAGCAGGGGGACAGGGCTTACGCAGTATTTT. The gene calls are TRBV6-1 and TRBJ2-3; 9 bases align to TRBD1. The CDR3 sequence is 12 residues long. V dropped 6 bases and J dropped 8; count of bases not matched to a gene: 3. Germline V gene lookup returns CDR1 MNHNS and CDR2 SASEGT.

This clonotype was counted ten times or more. This rearrangement joins TRBV13 to TRBJ1-3; 9 nucleotides agree with TRBD1. The CDR3 is made up of 16 amino acids. CDR1 is PRHDT, CDR2 FYEKMQ, per germline (reference sequence). Germline trimming cut 6 bases from V and 4 bases from J; bases unmatched to any gene: 10. In nucleotides, the CDR3 is TGTGCCAGCAGTTATTCCGTGGGACAGGGAGGAAACACCATATATTTT. Translating gives CASSYSVGQGGNTIYF.

This clonotype has a count of ten or more. The chain joins TRBV5-1 to TRBJ2-1, with 9 bases that match TRBD2. V shed 7 bases and J 7 bases; nucleotides not matched to a gene: 3. This CDR3 spans 12 amino acids. The germline V gene encodes CDR1 SGHRS and CDR2 YFSETQ. DNA of the CDR3: TGCGCCAGCCGAGGACTAGCGAATGAGCAGTTCTTC. It translates to CASRGLANEQFF.